This entry concerns a single T cell receptor beta chain. Clones were read by immunoSEQ multiplex PCR, and TCRdb kept only the in-frame ones, dropping some. The data contain about 160,000 clones, around 93% of them singletons. These data originate in a study of blood T cell repertoires in COVID-19. The CDR3 is 15 residues long. Unmatched junction bases numbered 12, after V lost 4 bases and J lost 6 bases. CDR1 and CDR2 from the germline V gene are SGDLS and YYNGEE. The TCR originated in a woman in her forties or fifties with acute or convalescent COVID-19. The V gene is TRBV9, the J gene TRBJ1-2; 7 nucleotides agree with TRBD1. Source material: peripheral blood. The CDR3 DNA sequence: TGTGCCAGCAGCCCGACCCTGGCACAGGGGCATGGCTACACCTTC. It encodes CASSPTLAQGHGYTF.